Listed below are T cell receptor beta chains from one sample, sequenced in a study of B cell selection in AIRE deficiency. The method was immunoSEQ multiplex PCR; TCRdb's version includes in-frame clones alone and lacks a portion of them. This sample has approximately 26,000 clones, with 92% found just once. Sequencing was performed on CD4+CD25+ Tregs sorted from PBMCs. The receptors were sampled from a human donor in good health. The CDR3 runs from the conserved cysteine through the conserved F or W. The order of the fields is J gene, V gene, D gene, clone size, CDR3 DNA, CDR3 protein. D genes are given only for firm matches. Size is stated for part of the rows, as once, few or many counts, or as a class when the clone is expanded.

j_gene: TRBJ1-6; v_gene: TRBV6-1; d_gene: .; abundance: once; CDR3nt: TGTGCCAGCAGTGTCAGGACGGATTATAATTCACCCCTCCACTTT; CDR3aa: CASSVRTDYNSPLHF
j_gene: TRBJ2-5; v_gene: TRBV6-1; d_gene: .; abundance: .; CDR3nt: TGTGCCAGCAGTGCAGGACAGTTTTACGGGGAGACCCAGTACTTC; CDR3aa: CASSAGQFYGETQYF
j_gene: TRBJ1-1; v_gene: TRBV29-1; d_gene: .; abundance: .; CDR3nt: TGCAGCGTTGAAACCCTTGGACACAAAGTAGAAGCTTTCTTT; CDR3aa: CSVETLGHKVEAFF
j_gene: TRBJ1-2; v_gene: TRBV9; d_gene: TRBD1; abundance: .; CDR3nt: TGTGCCAGCAGCGTAGGTCAGGCAGGGGGTGGCTACACCTTC; CDR3aa: CASSVGQAGGGYTF
j_gene: TRBJ2-3; v_gene: TRBV14; d_gene: .; abundance: .; CDR3nt: TGTGCCAGCAGCCAAGTCCGGGGCTCAGATACGCAGTATTTT; CDR3aa: CASSQVRGSDTQYF
j_gene: TRBJ2-7; v_gene: TRBV2; d_gene: .; abundance: .; CDR3nt: TGTGCCAGCATGGGACTCCTCAGCTCCTACGAGCAGTACTTC; CDR3aa: CASMGLLSSYEQYF
j_gene: TRBJ2-1; v_gene: TRBV4-1; d_gene: TRBD2; abundance: once; CDR3nt: TGCGCCAGCAGCCAAGGGGGCGGGGGTAGGAATGAGCAGTTCTTC; CDR3aa: CASSQGGGGRNEQFF
j_gene: TRBJ2-1; v_gene: TRBV10-3; d_gene: TRBD2; abundance: .; CDR3nt: TGTGCCATCAGTGGAGCCGGGGGGGGCCCTGATGAGCAGTTCTTC; CDR3aa: CAISGAGGGPDEQFF
j_gene: TRBJ1-6; v_gene: TRBV10-1; d_gene: .; abundance: few; CDR3nt: TGCGCCAGCAGTCAAGGCCCCCTTAATTCACCCCTCCACTTT; CDR3aa: CASSQGPLNSPLHF
j_gene: TRBJ2-7; v_gene: TRBV14; d_gene: .; abundance: .; CDR3nt: TGTGCCAGCAGCCAATATAACGAGCAGTACTTC; CDR3aa: CASSQYNEQYF
j_gene: TRBJ2-5; v_gene: TRBV5-1; d_gene: .; abundance: .; CDR3nt: TGCGCCAGCAGCTTGGAAGCCGGGGAGACCCAGTACTTC; CDR3aa: CASSLEAGETQYF
j_gene: TRBJ2-1; v_gene: TRBV11-2; d_gene: TRBD2; abundance: .; CDR3nt: TGTGCCAGCAGCTTAGTCAGCGGGGGGTCCAATGAGCAGTTCTTC; CDR3aa: CASSLVSGGSNEQFF
j_gene: TRBJ2-7; v_gene: TRBV5-6; d_gene: .; abundance: .; CDR3nt: TGTGCCAGCAGCTTGGGACCTCACTACGAGCAGTACTTC; CDR3aa: CASSLGPHYEQYF
j_gene: TRBJ2-3; v_gene: TRBV7-8; d_gene: TRBD1; abundance: .; CDR3nt: TGTGCCAGCAGCTTAGTGGGGACAGGTGGCTTCAAAAGCACAGATACGCAGTATTTT; CDR3aa: CASSLVGTGGFKSTDTQYF
j_gene: TRBJ2-2; v_gene: TRBV27; d_gene: .; abundance: .; CDR3nt: TGTGCCAGCAGTAAGGGGGAAAGAACCGGGGAGCTGTTTTTT; CDR3aa: CASSKGERTGELFF
j_gene: TRBJ2-2; v_gene: TRBV28; d_gene: .; abundance: few; CDR3nt: TGTGCCAGCAGTACGGGGGGCAAATTTACCGGGGAGCTGTTTTTT; CDR3aa: CASSTGGKFTGELFF
j_gene: TRBJ2-3; v_gene: TRBV9; d_gene: TRBD1; abundance: once; CDR3nt: TGTGCCAGCAGCGTAGAGTCCGGGACAGGGGGGGATAGGGCGCAGTATTTT; CDR3aa: CASSVESGTGGDRAQYF
j_gene: TRBJ2-4; v_gene: TRBV6-1; d_gene: TRBD2; abundance: .; CDR3nt: TGTGCCAGCAGGTCCCTCGGGGGGGCGGCCATTCAGTACTTC; CDR3aa: CASRSLGGAAIQYF
j_gene: TRBJ1-2; v_gene: TRBV18; d_gene: .; abundance: .; CDR3nt: TGTGCCAGCTCACTCCTCCGCGCGGGAGTCCATGGCTACACCTTC; CDR3aa: CASSLLRAGVHGYTF
j_gene: TRBJ1-4; v_gene: TRBV5-1; d_gene: TRBD1; abundance: .; CDR3nt: TGCGCCAGCAGCCATGACAGGGCAAATGAAAAACTGTTTTTT; CDR3aa: CASSHDRANEKLFF
j_gene: TRBJ2-3; v_gene: TRBV19; d_gene: TRBD2; abundance: .; CDR3nt: TGTGCCAGTAGTATAGCGGGGGGGCGCGCAGATACGCAGTATTTT; CDR3aa: CASSIAGGRADTQYF
j_gene: TRBJ2-7; v_gene: TRBV18; d_gene: .; abundance: .; CDR3nt: TGTGCCAGCTCACCACTTTGGACAGCTAGTGAGCAGTACTTC; CDR3aa: CASSPLWTASEQYF
j_gene: TRBJ2-5; v_gene: TRBV2; d_gene: TRBD1; abundance: .; CDR3nt: TGTGCCAGCAGCCGGACAGGGAAGGGAGAGACCCAGTACTTC; CDR3aa: CASSRTGKGETQYF